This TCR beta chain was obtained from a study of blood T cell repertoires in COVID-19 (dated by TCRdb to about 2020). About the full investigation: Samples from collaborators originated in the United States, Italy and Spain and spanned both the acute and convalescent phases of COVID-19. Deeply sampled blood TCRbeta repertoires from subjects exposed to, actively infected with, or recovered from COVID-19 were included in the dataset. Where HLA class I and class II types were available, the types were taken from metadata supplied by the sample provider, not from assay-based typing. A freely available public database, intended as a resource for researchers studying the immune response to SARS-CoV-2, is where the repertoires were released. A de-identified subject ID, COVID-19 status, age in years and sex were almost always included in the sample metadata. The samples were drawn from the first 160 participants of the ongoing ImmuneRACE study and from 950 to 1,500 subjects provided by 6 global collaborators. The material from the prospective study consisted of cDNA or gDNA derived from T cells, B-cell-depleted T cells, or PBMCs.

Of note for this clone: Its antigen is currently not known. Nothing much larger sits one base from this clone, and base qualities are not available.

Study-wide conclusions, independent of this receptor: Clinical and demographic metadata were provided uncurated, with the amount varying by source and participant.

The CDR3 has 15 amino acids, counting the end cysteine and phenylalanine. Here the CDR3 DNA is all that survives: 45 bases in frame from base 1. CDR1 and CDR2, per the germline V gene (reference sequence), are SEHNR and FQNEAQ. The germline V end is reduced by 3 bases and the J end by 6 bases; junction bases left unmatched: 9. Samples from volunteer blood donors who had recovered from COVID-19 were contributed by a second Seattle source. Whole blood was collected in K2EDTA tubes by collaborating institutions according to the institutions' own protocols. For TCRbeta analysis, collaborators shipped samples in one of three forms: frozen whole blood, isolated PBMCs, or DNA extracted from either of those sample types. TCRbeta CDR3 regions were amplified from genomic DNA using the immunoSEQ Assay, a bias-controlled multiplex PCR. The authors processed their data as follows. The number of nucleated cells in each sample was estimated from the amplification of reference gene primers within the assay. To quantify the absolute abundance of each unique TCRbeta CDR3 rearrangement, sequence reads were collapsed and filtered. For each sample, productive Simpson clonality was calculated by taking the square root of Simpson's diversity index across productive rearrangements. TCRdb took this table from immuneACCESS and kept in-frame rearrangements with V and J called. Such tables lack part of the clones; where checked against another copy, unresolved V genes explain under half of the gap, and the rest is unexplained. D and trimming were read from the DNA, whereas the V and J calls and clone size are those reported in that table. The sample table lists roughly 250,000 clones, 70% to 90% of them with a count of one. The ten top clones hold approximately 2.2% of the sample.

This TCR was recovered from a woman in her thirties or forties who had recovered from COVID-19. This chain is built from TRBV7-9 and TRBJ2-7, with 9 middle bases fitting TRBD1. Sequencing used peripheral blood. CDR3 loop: CASSFKLGQGTEQYF. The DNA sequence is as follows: TGTGCCAGCAGCTTTAAGTTGGGACAGGGAACCGAGCAGTACTTC.